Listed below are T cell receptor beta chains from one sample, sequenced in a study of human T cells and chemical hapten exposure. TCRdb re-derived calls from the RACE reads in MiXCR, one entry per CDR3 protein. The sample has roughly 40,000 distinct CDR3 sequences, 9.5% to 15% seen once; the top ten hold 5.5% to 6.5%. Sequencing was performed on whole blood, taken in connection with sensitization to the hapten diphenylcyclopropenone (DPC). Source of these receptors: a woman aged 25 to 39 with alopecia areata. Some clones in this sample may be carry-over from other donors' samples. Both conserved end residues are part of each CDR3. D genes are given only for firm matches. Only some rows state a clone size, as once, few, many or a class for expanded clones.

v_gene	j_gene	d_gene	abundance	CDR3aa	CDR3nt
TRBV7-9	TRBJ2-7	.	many	CASTKSGRSSYEQYF	TGTGCCAGCACCAAATCGGGGAGAAGCTCCTACGAGCAGTACTTC
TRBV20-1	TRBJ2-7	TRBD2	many	CSARDAREGALYEQYF	TGCAGTGCTAGAGATGCGCGGGAGGGGGCCCTCTACGAGCAGTACTTC
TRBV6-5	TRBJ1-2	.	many	CASRTTGTNYGYTF	TGTGCCAGCAGGACGACAGGAACTAACTATGGCTACACCTTC
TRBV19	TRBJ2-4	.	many	CASKGLRGIQYF	TGTGCCAGTAAGGGGCTACGGGGTATTCAGTACTTC
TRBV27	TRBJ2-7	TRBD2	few	CASSLGSGRTYEQYF	TGTGCCAGCAGTTTAGGTAGCGGGAGGACCTACGAGCAGTACTTC
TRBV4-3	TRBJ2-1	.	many	CASSQVSGVIDEQFF	TGCGCCAGCAGCCAAGTGTCGGGAGTGATCGATGAGCAGTTCTTC
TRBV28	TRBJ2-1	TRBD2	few	CASRTSGGGYNEQFF	TGTGCCAGCAGGACTAGCGGGGGAGGCTACAATGAGCAGTTCTTC
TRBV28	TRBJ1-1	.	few	CASKRTALWTEAFF	TGTGCCAGCAAAAGGACAGCCCTTTGGACTGAAGCTTTCTTT
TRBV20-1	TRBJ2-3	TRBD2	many	CSARVGGLAGFTAEDTQYF	TGCAGTGCTAGAGTGGGGGGACTAGCGGGGTTTACTGCGGAAGATACGCAGTATTTT
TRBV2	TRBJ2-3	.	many	CASSHLGVRNTDTQYF	TGTGCCAGCAGCCATCTTGGCGTCCGCAACACAGATACGCAGTATTTT
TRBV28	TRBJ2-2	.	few	CASSFNLAGELFF	TGTGCCAGCAGTTTCAACCTAGCCGGGGAGCTGTTTTTT
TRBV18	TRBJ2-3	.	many	CASSPRSPTTDTQYF	TGTGCCAGCTCACCAAGGTCACCTACCACAGATACGCAGTATTTT
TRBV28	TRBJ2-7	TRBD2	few	CASGTSGSHEQYF	TGTGCCAGCGGCACTAGCGGGAGCCACGAGCAGTACTTC
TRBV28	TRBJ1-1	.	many	CASTQNTEAFF	TGTGCCAGCACCCAGAACACTGAAGCTTTCTTT
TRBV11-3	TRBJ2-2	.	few	CASSLQGTGELFF	TGTGCCAGCAGCTTACAGGGGACCGGGGAGCTGTTTTTT
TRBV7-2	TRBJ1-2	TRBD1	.	CASSSRTGTHGYTF	TGTGCCAGCAGCTCTCGGACAGGTACCCATGGCTACACCTTC
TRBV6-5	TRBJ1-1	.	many	CASSYDRLAEAFF	TGTGCCAGCAGTTACGACAGGCTCGCTGAAGCTTTCTTT
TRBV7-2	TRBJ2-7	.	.	CASSLQGLSYEQYF	TGTGCCAGCAGTTTACAGGGCCTCTCCTACGAGCAGTACTTC
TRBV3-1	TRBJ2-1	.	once	CASVPDSNEQFF	TGTGCCAGCGTGCCAGACTCCAATGAGCAGTTCTTC
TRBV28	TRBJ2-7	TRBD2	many	CATESGTSDEQYF	TGTGCCACTGAGTCCGGGACTAGCGACGAGCAGTACTTC
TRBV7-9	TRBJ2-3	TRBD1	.	CASSPPETGTLVDTQYF	TGTGCCAGCAGCCCCCCCGAGACAGGGACATTGGTGGATACGCAGTATTTT
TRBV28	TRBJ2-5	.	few	CASKLGGAQETQYF	TGTGCCAGCAAGCTCGGAGGGGCACAAGAGACCCAGTACTTC
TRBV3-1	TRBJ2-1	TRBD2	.	CASSHLAGDPYNEQFF	TGTGCCAGCAGCCATTTAGCGGGAGACCCTTACAATGAGCAGTTCTTC
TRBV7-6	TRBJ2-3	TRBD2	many	CASSSYGASGVTDTQYF	TGTGCCAGCAGCTCTTATGGGGCTAGCGGGGTCACAGATACGCAGTATTTT
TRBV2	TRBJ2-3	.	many	CASSYSGTDTQYF	TGTGCCAGCAGTTATAGCGGCACAGATACGCAGTATTTT
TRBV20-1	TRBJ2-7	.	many	CSASGGQFYEQYF	TGCAGTGCTAGCGGAGGACAGTTCTACGAGCAGTACTTC
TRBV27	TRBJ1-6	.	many	CASSLQGGVYNSPLHF	TGTGCCAGCAGTCTCCAAGGGGGGGTGTATAATTCACCCCTCCACTTT
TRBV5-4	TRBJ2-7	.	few	CASSLDQRTSYEQYF	TGTGCCAGCAGCTTGGACCAGCGAACCTCCTACGAGCAGTACTTC